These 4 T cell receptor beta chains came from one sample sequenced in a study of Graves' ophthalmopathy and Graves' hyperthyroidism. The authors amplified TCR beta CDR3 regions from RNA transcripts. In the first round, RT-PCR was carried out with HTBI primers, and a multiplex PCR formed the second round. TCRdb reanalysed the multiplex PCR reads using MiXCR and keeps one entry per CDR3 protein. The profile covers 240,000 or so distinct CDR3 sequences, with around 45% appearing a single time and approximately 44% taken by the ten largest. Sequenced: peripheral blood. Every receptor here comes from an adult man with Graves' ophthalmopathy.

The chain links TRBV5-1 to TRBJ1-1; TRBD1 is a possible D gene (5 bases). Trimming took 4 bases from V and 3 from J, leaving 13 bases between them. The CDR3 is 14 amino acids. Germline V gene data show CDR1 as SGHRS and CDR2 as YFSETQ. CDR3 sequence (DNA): TGCGCCAGCAGCCTCAGGGAGGAGGACACTGAAGCTTTCTTT. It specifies CASSLREEDTEAFF.

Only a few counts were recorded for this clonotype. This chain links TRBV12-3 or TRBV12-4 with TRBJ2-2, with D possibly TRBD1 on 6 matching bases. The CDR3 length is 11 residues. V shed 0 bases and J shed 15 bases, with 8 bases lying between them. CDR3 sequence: CASSLAQGLFF. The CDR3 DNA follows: TGTGCCAGCAGTTTAGCCCAGGGGTTGTTTTTT.

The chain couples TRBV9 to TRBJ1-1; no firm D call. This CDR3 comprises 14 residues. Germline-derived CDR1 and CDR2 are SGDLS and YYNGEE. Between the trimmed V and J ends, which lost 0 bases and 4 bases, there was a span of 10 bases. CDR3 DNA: TGTGCCAGCAGCGTAGATTGGGGTAGCACTGAAGCTTTCTTT. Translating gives CASSVDWGSTEAFF. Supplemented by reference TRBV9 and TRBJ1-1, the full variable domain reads DSGVTQTPKHLITATGQRVTLRCSPRSGDLSVYWYQQSLDQGLQFLIQYYNGEERAKGNILERFSAQQFPDLHSELNLSSLELGDSALYFCASSVDWGSTEAFFGQGTRLTVV.

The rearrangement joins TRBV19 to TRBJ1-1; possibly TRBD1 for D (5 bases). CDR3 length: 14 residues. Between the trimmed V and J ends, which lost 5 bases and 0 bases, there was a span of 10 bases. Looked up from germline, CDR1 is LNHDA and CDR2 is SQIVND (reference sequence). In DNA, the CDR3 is TGTGCCAGTAGTTTGGCGGGACTGAACACTGAAGCTTTCTTT. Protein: CASSLAGLNTEAFF.